The 27 T cell receptor beta chains given below trace back to one sample, sequenced in a study of shared clonotypes between healthy human individuals. Clones were read by immunoSEQ multiplex PCR, and TCRdb kept only the in-frame ones, dropping some. The table shows 740,000 or so clones, with around 73% occurring only once. Sequenced: memory CD4+ T cells sorted from blood. As to subset: CD45RA-negative fraction. Receptor source: a woman in her twenties or thirties in good health.

V gene TRBV21-1 combines with J gene TRBJ1-2; the table's TRBD1 call for D was not verified on the DNA. TRBV21-1 is termed a pseudogene. This CDR3 is 14 amino acids long. CDR3 nucleotide sequence: TGTGCCAGCAGCCGAGGACAGTCGGACTATGGCTACACCTTC. Translated, it gives CASSRGQSDYGYTF.

CDR3 protein: CASSLMNNYNEQFF. The CDR3 region has the DNA TGTGCCAGCAGCTTAATGAACAACTACAATGAGCAGTTCTTC. This chain uses TRBV5-4 with TRBJ2-1; the D is unclear. Between the trimmed V and J ends, which lost 2 bases and 3 bases, there was a span of 9 bases. The CDR3 extends over 14 amino acids. Germline CDR1 reads SGHNT; CDR2 reads YYREEE (reference sequence).

The chain has TRBV6-6 and TRBJ1-1; maybe TRBD1 (5 bases). The CDR3 is 15 amino acids. Germline CDR1 MNHNY, CDR2 SVGAGI (reference sequence). The V end lost 7 bases, the J end lost 4 bases, and 19 bases lay between the germline ends. CDR3 sequence (DNA): TGTGCCAGCAACATCCGGGGGGGAGAGGGCACTGAAGCTTTCTTT. It translates to CASNIRGGEGTEAFF.

The chain carries TRBV6-6 and TRBJ2-7; a weak D match, TRBD2 (6 bases). The CDR3 is made up of 14 amino acids. Germline V gene data show CDR1 as MNHNY and CDR2 as SVGAGI (reference sequence). V lost 6 bases to trimming and J lost 5 bases, with 17 bases between them. CDR3 nucleotides: TGTGCCAGCAGCCCCCAGGGACGGGGGAACGAGCAGTACTTC. Encoded protein: CASSPQGRGNEQYF.

This chain connects TRBV7-2 to TRBJ2-1; D remains unclear. CDR1 is SGHTA and CDR2 is FQGNSA in the germline V gene. Deletions cut 4 bases from V and 5 bases from J, with 12 bases between. The CDR3 loop spans 14 amino acids. CDR3 DNA: TGTGCCAGCAGCTGGCTACAGCGTCACAATGAGCAGTTCTTC. Translating it yields CASSWLQRHNEQFF.

Turning to this clone: Other DNA sequences in this specimen translate into the identical CDR3. The chain uses TRBV20-1 and TRBJ2-1; D is unclear. Germline V lookup: CDR1 DFQATT, CDR2 SNEGSKA (reference sequence). CDR3 length: 11 amino acids. Trimming removed 1 base at V and 7 bases at J, with 5 bases between. The CDR3 sequence: CSARVRNEQFF. For the CDR3, the DNA is TGCAGTGCTAGAGTAAGGAATGAGCAGTTCTTC.

This clone was found many times. This rearrangement joins TRBV18 to TRBJ2-7; the match to TRBD1 covers 7 bases. The CDR3 length is 15 residues. After removal of 2 bases from V and 0 bases from J, the junction contained 4 bases not matched to a gene. Germline V gene lookup returns CDR1 KGHSH and CDR2 LQKENI. CDR3 DNA: TGTGCCAGCTCACCATTACAGGGGTCCTCCTACGAGCAGTACTTC. Amino acid sequence: CASSPLQGSSYEQYF.

With regard to this clone: Given a much more abundant clone one base away, this may be a read error. The chain joins TRBV5-1 to TRBJ2-1; TRBD1 aligns across 9 bases. Germline loops: CDR1 SGHRS, CDR2 YFSETQ. CDR3 length: 15 amino acids. V shed 2 bases and J 5 bases; nucleotides not matched to a gene: 5. CDR3 residues: CASSFGDRDHNEQFF. Here the CDR3 DNA reads TGCGCCAGCAGCTTCGGGGACAGGGACCACAATGAGCAGTTCTTC. The variable domain in full, with the rest retrieved from reference TRBV5-1 and TRBJ2-1, is KAGVTQTPRYLIKTRGQQVTLSCSPISGHRSVSWYQQTPGQGLQFLFEYFSETQRNKGNFPGRFSGRQFSNSRSEMNVSTLELGDSALYLCASSFGDRDHNEQFFGPGTRLTVL.

V gene TRBV5-1 combines with J gene TRBJ2-5, with 10 bases matching TRBD1. Trimming took 2 bases from V and 2 from J; bases not matched to a gene: 6. CDR1 is SGHRS and CDR2 is YFSETQ in the germline V gene. The CDR3 is 16 amino acids. This CDR3 is CASSFIPGQGQETQYF. The CDR3 nucleotides read TGCGCCAGCAGCTTTATACCGGGACAGGGGCAAGAGACCCAGTACTTC.

The chain recombines TRBV5-1 with TRBJ2-5; unclear D gene. The length of the CDR3 is 11 residues. V lost 6 bases to trimming and J lost 3 bases, with 6 bases between them. CDR1 SGHRS and CDR2 YFSETQ come from the germline V gene. The CDR3 nucleotides are TGCGCCAGCAAAGGCGAAGAGACCCAGTACTTC. Amino acids: CASKGEETQYF.

The chain couples TRBV4-1 to TRBJ2-7, with 9 positions matching TRBD2. J lost 2 bases, V lost 3 bases, and 14 bases had no gene match. The CDR3 sequence is 18 residues long. Germline-derived CDR1 and CDR2 are MGHRA and YSYEKL. The CDR3: CASSQEVASGILAYEQYF. In DNA, the CDR3 is TGCGCCAGCAGCCAGGAGGTGGCTAGCGGGATCCTAGCCTACGAGCAGTACTTC.

The J gene is TRBJ2-3, the V gene TRBV19; 10 bases align to TRBD1. Per the germline V gene, CDR1 is LNHDA and CDR2 is SQIVND (reference sequence). Germline trimming cut 5 bases from V and 4 bases from J; bases unmatched to any gene: 6. CDR3 length: 15 amino acids. This chain's CDR3 is CASSPRTGGADTQYF. In nucleotides, the CDR3 is TGTGCCAGTAGTCCCCGGACAGGGGGTGCAGATACGCAGTATTTT.

This clone was recorded at least ten times. The CDR3 bases are TGTGCCAGTAGTCGGCGGGACACGAACACCGGGGAGCTGTTTTTT. It translates to CASSRRDTNTGELFF. The chain recombines TRBV19 with TRBJ2-2; perhaps D is TRBD1 or TRBD2 (6 bases each). Germline-derived CDR1 and CDR2 are LNHDA and SQIVND (reference sequence). The CDR3 spans 15 residues. Trimming cost V 5 bases and J 0 bases, with 10 bases left between them.

In this sample, this clone turned up a few times. The chain carries TRBV5-1 and TRBJ2-2; TRBD1 might be the D (6 bases). The CDR3 is 16 residues long. Trimming removed 4 bases from V and 3 bases from J, with 16 bases in between. The germline CDR1 and CDR2 sequences are SGHRS and YFSETQ. The CDR3 loop reads CASSKIDRRDTGELFF. The DNA of the CDR3 is TGCGCCAGCAGCAAAATTGACAGGCGCGACACCGGGGAGCTGTTTTTT.

For this clone: The same CDR3 can be traced to other DNA sequences in this sample. The chain employs TRBV10-2 and TRBJ2-7; TRBD2 is a possible D gene (6 bases). Germline V lookup: CDR1 WSHSY, CDR2 SAAADI. The CDR3 is 13 residues long. The V gene lost 0 bases and the J gene lost 6 bases, with 9 bases spanning the gap. CDR3 nucleotides: TGCGCCAGCAGTGAGTCCGGGGGTCGCGAGCAGTACTTC. This codes for CASSESGGREQYF.

About this clone: Different DNA sequences within this sample yield the same CDR3. The genes are TRBV5-1 and TRBJ2-1; TRBD1 matches 8 bases. Unmatched junction bases numbered 2, after V lost 0 bases and J lost 3 bases. The germline gives CDR1 SGHRS, CDR2 YFSETQ. The CDR3 length is 15 residues. The CDR3 loop reads CASSLGGQGYNEQFF. The CDR3 nucleotides read TGCGCCAGCAGCTTGGGAGGACAGGGCTACAATGAGCAGTTCTTC.

This clone was detected only a few times. This specimen includes other DNA sequences encoding the same CDR3. The chain is built from TRBV5-1 and TRBJ2-1; 10 positions agree with TRBD2. CDR3 size: 16 residues. CDR1 and CDR2 from the germline V gene are SGHRS and YFSETQ. V gave up 5 bases and J gave up 0 bases; unmatched junction bases: 5. CDR3 region: CASSLASGSSYNEQFF. The CDR3 bases are TGCGCCAGCAGTTTAGCTAGCGGGAGCTCCTACAATGAGCAGTTCTTC.

Concerning this clone itself: The sample carries other DNA sequences with the same CDR3. The chain has TRBV2 and TRBJ2-1; D uncertain. Trimming removed 4 bases from V and 6 bases from J, with 4 bases in between. Germline V lookup: CDR1 SNHLY, CDR2 FYNNEI. The CDR3 is 11 amino acids. CDR3 DNA sequence: TGTGCCAGCAGTGGGTCCAATGAGCAGTTCTTC. It yields the protein CASSGSNEQFF.

Notes on this clone: The sample contains more than one DNA sequence encoding this CDR3. The chain uses TRBV2 and TRBJ2-3; D unclear. Germline V CDR1 and CDR2: SNHLY, FYNNEI. The CDR3 sequence is 12 residues long. The V and J ends lost 1 base and 6 bases respectively, with 5 bases between them. CDR3 in amino acids: CASSEGVDTQYF. DNA for the CDR3: TGTGCCAGCAGTGAAGGAGTTGATACGCAGTATTTT.

V is TRBV28 and J is TRBJ2-7, with D tentatively TRBD2 (5 bases). This CDR3 has 15 residues. V dropped 2 bases and J dropped 2 bases, with 13 bases sitting between them. The germline CDR1 and CDR2 sequences are MDHEN and SYDVKM. The CDR3 loop reads CASSLASTSAYEQYF. Written as DNA, the CDR3 is TGTGCCAGCAGTTTAGCGAGTACTAGTGCCTACGAGCAGTACTTC.

This clone was counted once. The chain carries TRBV5-1 and TRBJ2-3; D is possibly TRBD1 (6 bases). The CDR3 loop spans 15 amino acids. CDR1 and CDR2 (germline): SGHRS, YFSETQ. Trimming stripped 0 bases from V and 1 base from J, with 9 bases between. In nucleotides, the CDR3 is TGCGCCAGCAGCTTGGGGGGACACGGCACAGATACGCAGTATTTT. Translation gives CASSLGGHGTDTQYF.

The V call is TRBV7-9, the J call TRBJ2-5; the D call may be TRBD1 or TRBD2 (5 bases each). Trimming removed 5 bases at V and 7 bases at J, with 14 bases between. Germline CDR1 and CDR2: SEHNR and FQNEAQ (reference sequence). The length of the CDR3 is 13 residues. CDR3 nucleotide sequence: TGTGCCAGCAGCCGACCCGGGACCGGGACCCAGTACTTC. Its protein product is CASSRPGTGTQYF.

The chain has TRBV11-2 and TRBJ2-5; D possibly corresponds to TRBD2 (6 bases). This CDR3 region has 16 residues. The ends were cut back, 5 bases at V and 5 bases at J, with 21 bases in the middle. Germline CDR1 reads SGHAT; CDR2 reads FQNNGV. Written as DNA, the CDR3 is TGTGCCAGCAGCCTCCGTGCGGGACCCCTACCGGAGACCCAGTACTTC. This sequence encodes CASSLRAGPLPETQYF.

The V call is TRBV5-1, the J call TRBJ1-1; D unclear. Trimming left V 7 bases short and J 7 bases short, with 17 bases between. Germline loops: CDR1 SGHRS, CDR2 YFSETQ. The CDR3 spans 13 residues. The CDR3 nucleotides are TGCGCCAGCGGAAAGATGGAGCGTGATGAAGCTTTCTTT. It translates to CASGKMERDEAFF.

The chain couples TRBV9 to TRBJ2-1; no clear D gene. The ends were cut back, 4 bases at V and 5 bases at J, with 4 bases in the middle. This CDR3 has 11 residues. CDR1 and CDR2 from the germline V gene are SGDLS and YYNGEE. The CDR3 sequence is CASSLDNEQFF. In nucleotides, the CDR3 is TGTGCCAGCAGCCTCGACAATGAGCAGTTCTTC.

As regards this clone: This sample also contains other DNA sequences that code for the same CDR3. V is TRBV30 and J is TRBJ2-1, with D uncertain. Trimming removed 5 bases from V and 8 bases from J, with 7 bases in between. The germline CDR1 and CDR2 sequences are GTSNPN and SVGIG (reference sequence). This CDR3 comprises 10 residues. The DNA of the CDR3 is TGTGCCTGGGGGGTCTATGAGCAGTTCTTC. Amino acids: CAWGVYEQFF.

This clone occurred many times. This chain uses TRBV29-1 with TRBJ2-3; a possible D gene is TRBD2 (6 bases). The CDR3 contains 14 residues. Per the germline V gene, CDR1 is SQVTM and CDR2 is ANQGSEA. Deletions cut 2 bases from V and 1 base from J, with 10 bases between. The CDR3 nucleotides read TGCAGCGTTGAAAGGGGCGGGGGCACAGATACGCAGTATTTT. This sequence encodes CSVERGGGTDTQYF.